Listed below are T cell receptor beta chains from one sample, sequenced in a study of Tregs in tolerant kidney transplant recipients. This table comes from immunoSEQ multiplex PCR, and its TCRdb copy is limited to in-frame clones, with some not included. This repertoire shows 110,000 or so clones, nearly 90% found once; its top ten account for about 0.35%. The sequenced sample was CD4+ T cells from blood, obtained before the transplant. These receptors came from a human donor who received a combined kidney and bone marrow transplant. Each CDR3 is given without its conserved first and last residue. Fields, in order: V gene, clone size, D gene, CDR3 protein. D genes are given only for firm matches. Some rows mark clone size as missing; the rest say once, few, many or name a class of expanded clone.

V gene: TRBV6-5
clone size: -
D gene: TRBD2
CDR3 protein: ASSYQTSANTGELF

V gene: TRBV5-1
clone size: -
D gene: TRBD1
CDR3 protein: ASSLAPSTGGGNSPLH

V gene: TRBV5-1
clone size: -
D gene: TRBD2
CDR3 protein: ASSSLAGGSDEQF

V gene: TRBV15
clone size: once
D gene: -
CDR3 protein: ATSRDPPPTGTEAF

V gene: TRBV5-8
clone size: -
D gene: -
CDR3 protein: ASSPGQRYQETQY

V gene: TRBV7-2
clone size: -
D gene: -
CDR3 protein: ASSLGGGTSYEQY

V gene: TRBV9
clone size: -
D gene: TRBD1
CDR3 protein: ASSPGTGSSGNTIY

V gene: TRBV11-2
clone size: -
D gene: TRBD1
CDR3 protein: ASSPGTGGLNYGYT

V gene: TRBV19
clone size: -
D gene: TRBD1
CDR3 protein: ASSPWGQMNTEAF

V gene: TRBV27
clone size: -
D gene: TRBD1
CDR3 protein: ASSPSGQGLGSPLH

V gene: TRBV5-4
clone size: -
D gene: -
CDR3 protein: ASSSRWRGYT

V gene: TRBV2
clone size: -
D gene: -
CDR3 protein: ASTPDRNTEAF

V gene: TRBV28
clone size: once
D gene: TRBD1
CDR3 protein: ASPPGTGVGASQPQH

V gene: TRBV7-9
clone size: -
D gene: -
CDR3 protein: ASSLAAGITDTQY

V gene: TRBV28
clone size: -
D gene: -
CDR3 protein: ASSLDRRRATNEKLF

V gene: TRBV7-2
clone size: -
D gene: -
CDR3 protein: ASSPDWKYNEQF

V gene: TRBV9
clone size: -
D gene: TRBD1
CDR3 protein: ASSLTGGSYNEQF

V gene: TRBV5-1
clone size: -
D gene: TRBD1
CDR3 protein: ASSLAATGVAGYT

V gene: TRBV19
clone size: -
D gene: TRBD1
CDR3 protein: ASSPSADRGNQPQH

V gene: TRBV7-2
clone size: -
D gene: -
CDR3 protein: ASEVFGANVLT

V gene: TRBV28
clone size: -
D gene: TRBD2
CDR3 protein: ASRSSGSTDTQY

V gene: TRBV18
clone size: -
D gene: -
CDR3 protein: ASSPPPGVKETQY

V gene: TRBV9
clone size: -
D gene: TRBD2
CDR3 protein: ASSVGPAGGAYEQY

V gene: TRBV5-1
clone size: -
D gene: TRBD1
CDR3 protein: ASSLGPGQEDEYGYT

V gene: TRBV4-2
clone size: -
D gene: TRBD2
CDR3 protein: ASSQEASGTPYEQY

V gene: TRBV7-2
clone size: -
D gene: TRBD2
CDR3 protein: ASSSRSSGWSHEQY

V gene: TRBV30
clone size: -
D gene: TRBD2
CDR3 protein: AWSLGLAGTNEQF

V gene: TRBV11-2
clone size: -
D gene: -
CDR3 protein: ASSREPGIAYEQY

V gene: TRBV11-2
clone size: -
D gene: -
CDR3 protein: ASSFSGAGSSYEQY

V gene: TRBV5-1
clone size: -
D gene: -
CDR3 protein: ASSFSWGPYNEQF

V gene: TRBV9
clone size: -
D gene: -
CDR3 protein: ASSVGGGSGNTIY

V gene: TRBV11-2
clone size: -
D gene: TRBD2
CDR3 protein: ASSSGGGAFRSGANVLT

V gene: TRBV6-1
clone size: -
D gene: TRBD1
CDR3 protein: ATSRTGGPYGYT

V gene: TRBV7-2
clone size: -
D gene: -
CDR3 protein: ASSLGSGRNTGELF

V gene: TRBV14
clone size: -
D gene: -
CDR3 protein: ASSQRPGHATDTQY

V gene: TRBV7-9
clone size: -
D gene: TRBD2
CDR3 protein: ASTPLQRGAFDTQY

V gene: TRBV5-6
clone size: few
D gene: TRBD1
CDR3 protein: ASSFGTGDYGYT

V gene: TRBV10-1
clone size: -
D gene: -
CDR3 protein: ASSEEFQETQY

V gene: TRBV2
clone size: -
D gene: -
CDR3 protein: ASSEFGSRRGQPQH

V gene: TRBV7-9
clone size: -
D gene: TRBD1
CDR3 protein: ASSSGTTGLGQPQH